This entry lists 21 T cell receptor beta chains sequenced from one sample in a study of T-cell reconstitution after alpha-beta-depleted transplantation in children. It was with unique molecular identifiers that the TCRbeta library was prepared. TCRdb redid the calling of the PCR reads with MiXCR, one entry per CDR3 protein. The sample lists about 210,000 distinct CDR3 sequences, roughly a sixth occurring once. Specimen: PBMCs, mostly from graft donor cells, collected 360 days after TCRalphabeta/CD19-depleted stem cell transplant. These receptors all come from a male patient between 2 and 10 years old who had a stem cell transplant for acute lymphoblastic leukemia, so the T cells may come from the graft donor.

This chain joins TRBV20-1 and TRBJ2-2, with 11 bases fitting TRBD2. This CDR3 contains 17 residues. In germline, CDR1 is DFQATT, CDR2 SNEGSKA (reference sequence). With 6 bases clipped from V and 0 bases from J, the junction kept 9 bases outside the gene matches. The CDR3 nucleotides are TGCAGTGCCGGATTAGTTAGCGGGGGGGCGAACACCGGGGAGCTGTTTTTT. This encodes CSAGLVSGGANTGELFF.

In its sample, this clonotype was seen once. The chain recombines TRBV4-3 with TRBJ2-3, with TRBD2 matching 8 bases. The junction had 9 bases not matched to a gene; V was cut back by 3 bases and J by 4 bases. CDR1 and CDR2 from the germline V gene are LGHNA and YSLEER. This CDR3 region has 16 residues. The CDR3 loop is CASSQNGGAIADTQYF. In DNA, the CDR3 is TGCGCCAGCAGCCAGAACGGGGGGGCCATCGCAGATACGCAGTATTTT.

This clonotype was recorded at least ten times. The chain is built from TRBV13 and TRBJ2-3, with 8 bases lining up with TRBD1. The junction had 9 bases not matched to a gene; V was cut back by 1 base and J by 3 bases. The CDR3 totals 17 residues. Looked up from germline, CDR1 is PRHDT and CDR2 is FYEKMQ (reference sequence). In DNA form, the CDR3 reads TGTGCCAGCAGCTTAGCGTTCAGGGGGCCGGGGACAGATACGCAGTATTTT. Translating it yields CASSLAFRGPGTDTQYF.

The rearrangement uses TRBV18 and TRBJ1-2; tentative D call: TRBD1 (5 bases). There are 15 residues in the CDR3. Trimming removed 3 bases from V and 3 bases from J, with 14 bases in between. Germline V lookup: CDR1 KGHSH, CDR2 LQKENI. The CDR3 loop is CASSPSWGVHYGYTF. CDR3 coding DNA: TGTGCCAGCTCACCGAGTTGGGGGGTACACTATGGCTACACCTTC.

This clonotype was picked up a small number of times. The rearrangement joins TRBV11-3 to TRBJ2-2, with D unclear. Germline V gene sequence: CDR1 SGHNT, CDR2 YENEEA. V was clipped by 2 bases and J by 8 bases, with 9 bases between them. The CDR3 contains 13 residues. The DNA for the CDR3 is TGTGCCAGCAGCTTAATCATGGGGGGGGAGCTGTTTTTT. Its translation: CASSLIMGGELFF.

This clonotype has only a few counts. The chain employs TRBV6-2 or TRBV6-3 and TRBJ2-1; 10 bases align to TRBD1. The germline CDR1 and CDR2 sequences are MNHEY and SVGEGT. The trim removed 6 bases at V and 3 bases at J, leaving 8 bases unmatched. CDR3 length: 16 amino acids. The CDR3 DNA is TGTGCCAGCAGCTATAAGGGGGACAGGGGCTACAATGAGCAGTTCTTC. Its protein product is CASSYKGDRGYNEQFF.

This rearrangement joins TRBV28 to TRBJ2-2, with TRBD2 as a possible D gene (7 bases). Germline CDR1 MDHEN, CDR2 SYDVKM. The CDR3 is 16 residues long. Trimming removed 5 bases from V and 7 bases from J, with 20 bases in between. Here the CDR3 DNA reads TGTGCCAGCAGTCCAGCCTGGGGGGGGGCCGGCGGGGAGCTGTTTTTT. Translation: CASSPAWGGAGGELFF.

The chain couples TRBV7-2 to TRBJ1-5; D is possibly TRBD1 (6 bases). Trimming removed 3 bases at V and 2 bases at J, with 8 bases between. The V gene's germline CDR1 is SGHTA and CDR2 FQGNSA. The CDR3 is 14 residues long. The CDR3 DNA sequence: TGTGCCAGCAGCTTCGAGGGGGGCAATCAGCCCCAGCATTTT. Amino acids: CASSFEGGNQPQHF.

This clonotype was counted once. The CDR3: CASSPRGSAGMDYGYTF. In DNA, the CDR3 is TGTGCCAGCAGTCCGAGGGGATCCGCGGGGATGGACTATGGCTACACCTTC. This chain uses TRBV12-3 or TRBV12-4 with TRBJ1-2; a weak D match, TRBD1 (5 bases). The ends were cut back, 5 bases at V and 3 bases at J, with 22 bases in the middle. The CDR3 loop spans 17 amino acids.

A few counts support this clonotype. This chain joins TRBV5-1 and TRBJ1-1; weak D call: TRBD1 (5 bases). The CDR3 contains 14 residues. Between the trimmed V and J ends, which lost 2 bases and 2 bases, there was a span of 10 bases. Germline loops: CDR1 SGHRS, CDR2 YFSETQ. CDR3: CASSFMTVNTEAFF. The CDR3 DNA sequence: TGCGCCAGCAGCTTCATGACAGTCAACACTGAAGCTTTCTTT.

The CDR3 loop reads CSAGDRDRDEKLFF. CDR3 bases: TGCAGCGCCGGGGACAGGGATAGGGATGAAAAACTGTTTTTT. The chain recombines TRBV29-1 with TRBJ1-4; 9 bases fit TRBD1. Unmatched junction bases numbered 9, after V lost 7 bases and J lost 6 bases. Germline CDR1 is SQVTM and CDR2 is ANQGSEA. The CDR3 runs to 14 residues.

This clonotype was recorded a few times. The V gene is TRBV20-1, the J gene TRBJ2-3; D not certain. CDR1 and CDR2 (germline): DFQATT, SNEGSKA (reference sequence). The CDR3 loop spans 13 amino acids. The V end was cut by 0 bases, the J end by 4 bases, with 8 bases between. This CDR3 reads CSARDLVADTQYF. Here the CDR3 DNA reads TGCAGTGCTAGAGATCTCGTGGCAGATACGCAGTATTTT.

The chain joins TRBV7-6 to TRBJ2-2, with 11 positions matching TRBD2. The ends lost 5 bases at V and 5 bases at J; junction bases unmatched: 13. Germline V CDR1 and CDR2: SGHVS, FNYEAQ. The CDR3 extends over 18 amino acids. CDR3 sequence: CASSNDLTSGRRTGELFF. The DNA for the CDR3 is TGTGCCAGCAGCAACGACCTAACTAGCGGGAGAAGAACCGGGGAGCTGTTTTTT.

This clonotype has just a few counts. This chain joins TRBV20-1 and TRBJ2-5, with D possibly TRBD2 on 6 matching bases. This CDR3 comprises 14 residues. V was cut by 2 bases and J by 5 bases, with 15 bases left in between. Germline assignment: CDR1 DFQATT and CDR2 SNEGSKA (reference sequence). CDR3 protein: CSARIRGFGETQYF. CDR3 in DNA: TGCAGTGCTAGAATCCGGGGGTTCGGGGAGACCCAGTACTTC.

This clonotype was counted a few times. The chain carries TRBV6-5 and TRBJ1-2, with a tentative D call TRBD1 (5 bases). Looked up from germline, CDR1 is MNHEY and CDR2 is SVGAGI. V lost 4 bases and J lost 4, with 16 bases in between. The CDR3 is 15 residues long. The chain's CDR3 is CASSSPTALFYGYTF. The CDR3 coding sequence is TGTGCCAGCAGTTCCCCGACAGCCCTCTTCTATGGCTACACCTTC.

This clonotype showed up just a few times. The CDR3 protein is CASSLAPSGPYNEQFF. The CDR3 DNA sequence: TGTGCCAGCAGCTTAGCTCCTAGCGGGCCATACAATGAGCAGTTCTTC. The gene calls are TRBV7-6 and TRBJ2-1; the match to TRBD2 covers 8 bases. From germline, CDR1 is SGHVS and CDR2 FNYEAQ. V lost 0 bases, J lost 4 bases, and 5 bases stayed unmatched. CDR3 length: 16 residues. The variable domain in full, with the rest retrieved from reference TRBV7-6 and TRBJ2-1, is GAGVSQSPRYKVTKRGQDVALRCDPISGHVSLYWYRQALGQGPEFLTYFNYEAQQDKSGLPNDRFSAERPEGSISTLTIQRTEQRDSAMYRCASSLAPSGPYNEQFFGPGTRLTVL.

The rearrangement joins TRBV12-3 or TRBV12-4 to TRBJ2-7, with D perhaps being TRBD1 or TRBD2 (5 bases each). With 7 bases removed from V and 5 bases from J, the gap between germline ends came to 15 bases. The CDR3 is 13 residues long. Written as DNA, the CDR3 is TGTGCCAGCACCCAGGGACCGGTAGACGAGCAGTACTTC. Its protein product is CASTQGPVDEQYF.

The chain recombines TRBV12-3 or TRBV12-4 with TRBJ2-2, with D possibly being TRBD1 (6 bases). The CDR3 spans 18 residues. V was cut by 5 bases and J by 0 bases, with 19 bases left in between. The CDR3 loop reads CASSDSTGTPANTGELFF. CDR3 in DNA: TGTGCCAGCAGTGACTCCACCGGGACACCTGCGAACACCGGGGAGCTGTTTTTT.

This clonotype came up a few times. This CDR3 is CASSAEDRPGEQYF. CDR3 nucleotides: TGCGCCAGCAGCGCGGAGGACCGACCCGGCGAGCAGTACTTC. The chain uses TRBV5-1 and TRBJ2-7; a possible D gene is TRBD2 (5 bases). The CDR3 is made up of 14 amino acids. V lost 4 bases, J lost 6 bases, and 17 bases lay in between. In germline, CDR1 is SGHRS, CDR2 YFSETQ.

This chain connects TRBV4-3 to TRBJ2-1; TRBD2 aligns across 12 bases. Germline V gives CDR1 LGHNA, CDR2 YSLEER. Unmatched junction bases numbered 1, after V lost 2 bases and J lost 2 bases. This CDR3 is built from 16 residues. CDR3 DNA: TGCGCCAGCAGCCAACTAGCGGGGGGGCCCTACAATGAGCAGTTCTTC. Its translation is CASSQLAGGPYNEQFF.

The chain carries TRBV3-1 and TRBJ1-5, with D unresolved. Germline V gene data show CDR1 as LGHDT and CDR2 as YNNKEL (reference sequence). CDR3 length: 14 amino acids. The germline V and J ends were trimmed by 4 bases and 0 bases, with 7 bases remaining between them. The chain's CDR3 is CASSREHSNQPQHF. In DNA, the CDR3 is TGTGCCAGCAGCCGGGAACATAGCAATCAGCCCCAGCATTTT.